These 21 T cell receptor beta chains were all obtained from the same sample, sequenced in a study of blood T cells in healthy people across ages. Alongside a J-beta primer mix, a sample-barcoded 5' primer served in a second PCR lasting about 6 to 11 cycles. TCRdb reprocessed the 5' RACE reads via MiXCR and lists one record per CDR3 protein. The repertoire has 800,000 to 950,000 distinct CDR3 sequences, 40% to 60% of them found once; the top ten carry over 10%. Sequenced sample: blood. Receptors were obtained from a young man in good health.

The chain has TRBV29-1 and TRBJ2-1; TRBD1 agrees at 7 bases. This CDR3 region has 14 residues. V was pared by 2 bases and J by 5 bases, with 6 bases of the junction left unmatched. Per the germline V gene, CDR1 is SQVTM and CDR2 is ANQGSEA. In DNA form, the CDR3 reads TGCAGCGTTGAAAGGACAGGTATCGACAATGAGCAGTTCTTC. It translates to CSVERTGIDNEQFF.

This clonotype was counted between two and nine times. The rearrangement joins TRBV6-5 to TRBJ2-3; D tentatively fits TRBD1 or TRBD2 (5 bases each). With 4 bases removed from V and 2 bases from J, the gap between germline ends came to 10 bases. Germline V lookup: CDR1 MNHEY, CDR2 SVGAGI. CDR3 size: 14 residues. The CDR3: CASSWGGTTDTQYF. DNA of the CDR3: TGTGCCAGCAGTTGGGGTGGGACCACAGATACGCAGTATTTT.

At least ten counts were recorded for this clonotype. V and J are TRBV7-2 and TRBJ1-5; the D is unclear. Trimming removed 4 bases at V and 1 base at J, with 11 bases between. CDR3 size: 15 residues. In germline, CDR1 is SGHTA, CDR2 FQGNSA. The CDR3 sequence is CASSWATRSNQPQHF. The CDR3 DNA sequence: TGTGCCAGCAGCTGGGCGACTCGGAGCAATCAGCCCCAGCATTTT.

This clonotype was detected only a few times. V gene TRBV28 combines with J gene TRBJ2-6, with 7 bases aligning to TRBD1. Losses at the gene ends were 6 bases for V and 0 bases for J; bases not matched to a gene: 14. There are 19 residues in the CDR3. Per germline, CDR1 MDHEN and CDR2 SYDVKM. The CDR3 DNA is TGTGCCAGCAGGACCTTCTTCGGGACAGAAAACTCTGGGGCCAACGTCCTGACTTTC. Its translation: CASRTFFGTENSGANVLTF.

The chain employs TRBV5-1 and TRBJ2-3; 10 nucleotides agree with TRBD2. The germline V gene encodes CDR1 SGHRS and CDR2 YFSETQ. V shed 4 bases and J 4 bases; nucleotides not matched to a gene: 6. The CDR3 sequence is 15 residues long. The CDR3 region is CASSTGLASSDTQYF. CDR3 sequence (DNA): TGCGCCAGCAGCACGGGACTAGCGTCGTCAGATACGCAGTATTTT.

The chain carries TRBV21-1 and TRBJ2-4; whether TRBD1, the table's D call, matches the DNA was not checked. The tail of the sequence fits TRBJ2-7 better, so the J call may be wrong. TRBV21-1 is recorded as a pseudogene. The CDR3 is 14 amino acids. In DNA, the CDR3 is TGTGCCAGCAGCAAGGTGATTTCAGGGTACGAGCAGTACTTC. Translating gives CASSKVISGYEQYF.

The gene calls are TRBV28 and TRBJ1-6; 9 nucleotides agree with TRBD1. The CDR3 consists of 13 residues. V was clipped by 8 bases and J by 4 bases; unmatched bases: 0. CDR1 is MDHEN and CDR2 is SYDVKM in the germline V gene. In nucleotides, the CDR3 is TGTGCCAGCGACAGGGGGTATAATTCACCCCTCCACTTT. It translates to CASDRGYNSPLHF.

This clonotype occurred a few times. The chain recombines TRBV7-8 with TRBJ1-2; 7 bases align to TRBD1. CDR3 length: 13 amino acids. The germline CDR1 and CDR2 sequences are SGHVS and FQNEAQ. The junction had 5 bases not matched to a gene; V was cut back by 3 bases and J by 7 bases. As DNA, the CDR3 is TGTGCCAGCAGCTTGAGGACAGGCGGTGGCTACACCTTC. Amino acid sequence: CASSLRTGGGYTF.

The V call is TRBV27, the J call TRBJ2-7; 11 bases fit TRBD1. CDR1 MNHEY and CDR2 SMNVEV come from the germline V gene (reference sequence). CDR3 length: 15 amino acids. Unmatched junction bases numbered 5, after V lost 1 base and J lost 6 bases. The CDR3, as DNA: TGTGCCAGCAGTTTATTCGGGACAGGGGGTATCGAGCAGTACTTC. The encoded protein is CASSLFGTGGIEQYF.

The gene calls are TRBV5-8 and TRBJ1-2, with a possible D match to TRBD1 (6 bases). The CDR3 is 14 amino acids. Germline values: CDR1 SGHTS, CDR2 YDEGEE. V lost 2 bases to trimming and J lost 5 bases, with 13 bases between them. The CDR3 is CASSLSGVEYGYTF. DNA for the CDR3: TGTGCCAGCAGCTTATCAGGGGTGGAGTATGGCTACACCTTC.

This clonotype was detected only a few times. This chain's CDR3 is CASSSRLAGGYNEQFF. CDR3 DNA: TGTGCCAGCAGTTCCCGACTAGCGGGGGGGTACAATGAGCAGTTCTTC. The rearrangement links TRBV27 to TRBJ2-1; 14 bases are shared with TRBD2. Germline-derived CDR1 and CDR2 are MNHEY and SMNVEV (reference sequence). The CDR3 runs to 16 residues. The J segment lost 4 bases and the V segment lost 4 bases, leaving 3 bases of the junction unmatched.

This clonotype was observed a few times. This chain connects TRBV21-1 to TRBJ2-1; the table's D call, TRBD1, has no DNA check behind it. TRBV21-1 is a pseudogene locus. The CDR3 length is 16 residues. The CDR3, as DNA: TGTGCCAGCAGCAAAGAAGCACAGGAGGTTATGAATGAGCAGTTCTTC. Translating it yields CASSKEAQEVMNEQFF.

J is TRBJ2-4 and V is TRBV9; 7 bases are a match to TRBD1. From germline, CDR1 is SGDLS and CDR2 YYNGEE. The CDR3 spans 15 residues. V was clipped by 3 bases and J by 9 bases; unmatched bases: 12. The CDR3 is CASSAQTGTAGIQYF. For the CDR3, the DNA is TGTGCCAGCAGCGCCCAGACAGGGACAGCAGGCATTCAGTACTTC.

The CDR3 bases are TGTGCCAGCAGCCAAGGACCAAGGACAGATTATGGCTACACCTTC. It is translated as CASSQGPRTDYGYTF. V usage is TRBV4-2 and J usage is TRBJ1-2, with D possibly matching TRBD1 (6 bases). The CDR3 has 15 amino acids. The V and J ends lost 1 base and 5 bases respectively, with 14 bases between them. Germline CDR1 LGHNA, CDR2 YNFKEQ.

This clonotype was seen only a few times. This chain uses TRBV4-2 with TRBJ2-5, with D possibly being TRBD1 (5 bases). From germline, CDR1 is LGHNA and CDR2 YNFKEQ. This CDR3 is built from 15 residues. Trimming stripped 0 bases from V and 5 bases from J, with 13 bases between. The CDR3 region has the DNA TGTGCCAGCAGCCAAGATCTCCAGGGTAGGGAGACCCAGTACTTC. It is translated as CASSQDLQGRETQYF.

Comments on this clonotype: A read error is possible here, since a much larger clone lies one base away. V and J are TRBV13 and TRBJ2-1, with a tentative D call TRBD2 (5 bases). Trimming removed 3 bases at V and 5 bases at J, with 17 bases between. The length of the CDR3 is 16 residues. The germline V gene has CDR1 PRHDT and CDR2 FYEKMQ (reference sequence). The CDR3 sequence: CASSLYRRRPNNEQFF. CDR3 sequence (DNA): TGTGCCAGCAGCTTGTATCGGCGGAGGCCTAACAATGAGCAGTTCTTC.

The chain carries TRBV29-1 and TRBJ2-3; D remains unclear. The germline V gene encodes CDR1 SQVTM and CDR2 ANQGSEA. Trimming pared 5 bases from V and 7 bases from J, leaving 10 bases between. The length of the CDR3 is 11 residues. CDR3 DNA sequence: TGCAGCGTTAGCTGGGCGTATACGCAGTATTTT. This sequence encodes CSVSWAYTQYF.

The V gene is TRBV28, the J gene TRBJ2-1; D is ambiguous. CDR3 size: 11 residues. V was pared by 2 bases and J by 12 bases, with 8 bases between. Germline V CDR1 and CDR2: MDHEN, SYDVKM. The CDR3 here is CASSLDGLQFF. The CDR3 region has the DNA TGTGCCAGCAGTTTAGACGGGCTGCAGTTCTTC. Drawing the rest from reference TRBV28 and TRBJ2-1, the complete variable domain is DVKVTQSSRYLVKRTGEKVFLECVQDMDHENMFWYRQDPGLGLRLIYFSYDVKMKEKGDIPEGYSVSREKKERFSLILESASTNQTSMYLCASSLDGLQFFGPGTRLTVL.

This clonotype was counted a few times. As DNA, the CDR3 is TGTGCCAGCAGCGTAGCTCTCGGGCTACAAGAGGGTGGCTACACCTTC. As protein: CASSVALGLQEGGYTF. The chain recombines TRBV9 with TRBJ1-2; D gene uncertain. Germline CDR1 is SGDLS and CDR2 is YYNGEE. The V end was cut by 0 bases, the J end by 7 bases, with 19 bases between. The CDR3 length is 16 residues.

This clonotype occurred a few times. The chain employs TRBV6-6 and TRBJ1-2; possibly TRBD1 for D (5 bases). Germline V gives CDR1 MNHNY, CDR2 SVGAGI (reference sequence). This CDR3 has 13 residues. V lost 7 bases and J lost 6, with 15 bases in between. The CDR3, as DNA: TGTGCCAGCACCCCGAGGGGAGTCCATGGCTACACCTTC. The encoded protein is CASTPRGVHGYTF.

This rearrangement joins TRBV15 to TRBJ2-1; D is possibly TRBD1 (6 bases). The CDR3 spans 15 residues. Germline-derived CDR1 and CDR2 are LNHNV and YYDKDF (reference sequence). V was pared by 2 bases and J by 5 bases, with 13 bases between. CDR3 protein: CATSRNQQGNNEQFF. Here the CDR3 DNA reads TGTGCCACCAGCAGAAACCAACAGGGAAACAATGAGCAGTTCTTC.